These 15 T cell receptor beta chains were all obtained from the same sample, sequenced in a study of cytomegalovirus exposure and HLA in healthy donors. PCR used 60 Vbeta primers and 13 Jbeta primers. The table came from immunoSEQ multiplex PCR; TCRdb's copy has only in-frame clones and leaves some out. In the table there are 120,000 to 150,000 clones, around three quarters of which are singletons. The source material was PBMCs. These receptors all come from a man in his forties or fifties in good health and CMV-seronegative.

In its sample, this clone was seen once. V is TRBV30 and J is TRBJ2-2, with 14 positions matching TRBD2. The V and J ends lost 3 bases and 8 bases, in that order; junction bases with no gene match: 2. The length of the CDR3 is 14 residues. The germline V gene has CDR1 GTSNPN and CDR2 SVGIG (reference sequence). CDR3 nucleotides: TGTGCCTGGAGGGGACTAGCGGGAGTTGGGGAGCTGTTTTTT. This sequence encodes CAWRGLAGVGELFF.

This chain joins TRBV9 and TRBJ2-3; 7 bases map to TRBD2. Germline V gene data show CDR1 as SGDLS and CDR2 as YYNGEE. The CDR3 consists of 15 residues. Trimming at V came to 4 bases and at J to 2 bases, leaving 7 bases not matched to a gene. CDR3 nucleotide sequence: TGTGCCAGCAGCCTGCGACTAGCTGCCACAGATACGCAGTATTTT. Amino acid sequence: CASSLRLAATDTQYF.

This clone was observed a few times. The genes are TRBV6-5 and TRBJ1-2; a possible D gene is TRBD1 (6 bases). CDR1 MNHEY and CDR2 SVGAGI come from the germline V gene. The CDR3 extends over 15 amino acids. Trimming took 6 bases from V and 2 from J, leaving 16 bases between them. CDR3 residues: CASRKIWGLNYGYTF. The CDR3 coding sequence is TGTGCCAGCAGGAAAATTTGGGGGCTCAACTATGGCTACACCTTC.

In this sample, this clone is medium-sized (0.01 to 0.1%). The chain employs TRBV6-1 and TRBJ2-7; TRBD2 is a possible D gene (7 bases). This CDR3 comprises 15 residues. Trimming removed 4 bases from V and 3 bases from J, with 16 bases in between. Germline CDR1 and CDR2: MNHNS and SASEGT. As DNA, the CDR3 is TGTGCCAGCAGTGGAAATCTAGGGGGGGGCTACGAGCAGTACTTC. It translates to CASSGNLGGGYEQYF.

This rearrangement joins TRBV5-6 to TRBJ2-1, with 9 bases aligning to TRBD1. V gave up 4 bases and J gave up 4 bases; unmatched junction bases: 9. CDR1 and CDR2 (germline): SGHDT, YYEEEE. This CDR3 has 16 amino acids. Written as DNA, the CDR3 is TGTGCCAGCAGCCCAGTGGGACAGGGTCTGTACAATGAGCAGTTCTTC. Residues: CASSPVGQGLYNEQFF.

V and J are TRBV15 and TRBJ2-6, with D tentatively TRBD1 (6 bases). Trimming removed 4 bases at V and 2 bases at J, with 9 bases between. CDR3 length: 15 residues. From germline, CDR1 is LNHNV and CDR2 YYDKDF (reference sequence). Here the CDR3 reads CATSIYRAGANVLTF. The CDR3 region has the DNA TGTGCCACCAGCATCTACAGGGCTGGGGCCAACGTCCTGACTTTC.

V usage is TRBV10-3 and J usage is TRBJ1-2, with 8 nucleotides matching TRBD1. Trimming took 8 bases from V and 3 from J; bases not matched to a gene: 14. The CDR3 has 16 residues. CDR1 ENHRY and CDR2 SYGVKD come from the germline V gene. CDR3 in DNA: TGTGCCATCGGCCGGACTGGGACAGGAGGGGACTATGGCTACACCTTC. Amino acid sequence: CAIGRTGTGGDYGYTF.

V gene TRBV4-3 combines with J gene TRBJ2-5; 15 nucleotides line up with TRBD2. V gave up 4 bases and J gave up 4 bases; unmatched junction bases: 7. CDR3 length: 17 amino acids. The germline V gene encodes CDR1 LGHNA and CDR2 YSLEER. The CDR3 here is CASSPGLAGGVGETQYF. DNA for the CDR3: TGCGCCAGCAGCCCAGGACTAGCGGGAGGGGTCGGAGAGACCCAGTACTTC.

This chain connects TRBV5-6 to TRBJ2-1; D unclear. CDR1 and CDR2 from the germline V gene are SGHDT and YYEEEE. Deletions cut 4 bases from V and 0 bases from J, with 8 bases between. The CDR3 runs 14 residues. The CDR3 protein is CASSTPSSYNEQFF. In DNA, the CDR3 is TGTGCCAGCAGCACGCCGAGCTCCTACAATGAGCAGTTCTTC.

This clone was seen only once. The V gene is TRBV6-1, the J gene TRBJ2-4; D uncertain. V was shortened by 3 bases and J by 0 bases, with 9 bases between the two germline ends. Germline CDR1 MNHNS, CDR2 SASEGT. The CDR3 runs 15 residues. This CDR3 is CASSERQLAKNIQYF. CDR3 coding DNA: TGTGCCAGCAGTGAGAGACAACTAGCCAAAAACATTCAGTACTTC.

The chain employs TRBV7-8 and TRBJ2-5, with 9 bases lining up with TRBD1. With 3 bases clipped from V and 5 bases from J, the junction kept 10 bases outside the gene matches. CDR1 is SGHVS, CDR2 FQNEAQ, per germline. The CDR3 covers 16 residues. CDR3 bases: TGTGCCAGCAGCTTCCTCTCGCCACAGGGGGCTGAGACCCAGTACTTC. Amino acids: CASSFLSPQGAETQYF.

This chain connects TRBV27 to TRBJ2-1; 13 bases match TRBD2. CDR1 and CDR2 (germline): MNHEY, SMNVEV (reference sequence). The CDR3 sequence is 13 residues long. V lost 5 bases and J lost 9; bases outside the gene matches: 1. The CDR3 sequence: CASSGLAGVEQFF. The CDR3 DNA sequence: TGTGCCAGCAGTGGACTAGCGGGAGTTGAGCAGTTCTTC.

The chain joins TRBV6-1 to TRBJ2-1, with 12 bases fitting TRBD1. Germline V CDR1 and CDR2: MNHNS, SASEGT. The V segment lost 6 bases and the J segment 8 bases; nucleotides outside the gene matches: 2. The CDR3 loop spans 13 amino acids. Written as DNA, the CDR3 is TGTGCCAGCAGGGGACAGGGGGCAGATGAGCAGTTCTTC. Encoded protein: CASRGQGADEQFF.

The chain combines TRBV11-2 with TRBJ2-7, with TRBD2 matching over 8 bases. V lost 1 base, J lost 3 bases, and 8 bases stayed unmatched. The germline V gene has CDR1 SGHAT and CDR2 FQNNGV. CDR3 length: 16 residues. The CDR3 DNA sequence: TGTGCCAGCAGCTTAGCCATCGGCGGGGGGAGCTACGAGCAGTACTTC. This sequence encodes CASSLAIGGGSYEQYF.

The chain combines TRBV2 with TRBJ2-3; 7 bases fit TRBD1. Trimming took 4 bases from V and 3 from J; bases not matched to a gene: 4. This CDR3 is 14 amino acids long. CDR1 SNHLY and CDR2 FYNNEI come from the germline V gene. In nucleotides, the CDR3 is TGTGCCAGCAGTGGAGGGGGCGGGACAGATACGCAGTATTTT. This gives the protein CASSGGGGTDTQYF.